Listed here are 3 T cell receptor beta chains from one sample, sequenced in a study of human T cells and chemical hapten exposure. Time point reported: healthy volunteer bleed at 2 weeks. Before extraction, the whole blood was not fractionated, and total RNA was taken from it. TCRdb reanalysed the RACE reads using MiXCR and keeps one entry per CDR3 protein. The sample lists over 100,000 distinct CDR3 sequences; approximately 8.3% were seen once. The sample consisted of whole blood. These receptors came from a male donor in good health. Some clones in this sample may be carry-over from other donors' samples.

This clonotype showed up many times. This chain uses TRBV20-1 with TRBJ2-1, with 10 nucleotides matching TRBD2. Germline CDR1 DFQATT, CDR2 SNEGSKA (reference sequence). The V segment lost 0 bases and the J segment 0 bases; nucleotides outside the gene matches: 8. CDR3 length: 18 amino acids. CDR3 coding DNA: TGCAGTGCTAGAGATCCCACTAGCGGGGCCCTCTCCTACAATGAGCAGTTCTTC. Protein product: CSARDPTSGALSYNEQFF.

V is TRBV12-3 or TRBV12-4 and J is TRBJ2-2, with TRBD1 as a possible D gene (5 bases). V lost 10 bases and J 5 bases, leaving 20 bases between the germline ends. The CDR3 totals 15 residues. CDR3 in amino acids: CATLGVGWNTGELFF. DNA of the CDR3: TGTGCCACCCTAGGGGTCGGGTGGAATACCGGGGAGCTGTTTTTT.

The CDR3 sequence: CASSFRTISGANVLTF. CDR3 nucleotides: TGTGCCAGCAGCTTCCGGACTATATCTGGGGCCAACGTCCTGACTTTC. V is TRBV7-2 and J is TRBJ2-6; a possible D gene is TRBD2 (6 bases). Germline-derived CDR1 and CDR2 are SGHTA and FQGNSA. This CDR3 has 16 amino acids. The V end was cut by 3 bases, the J end by 1 base, with 10 bases between.